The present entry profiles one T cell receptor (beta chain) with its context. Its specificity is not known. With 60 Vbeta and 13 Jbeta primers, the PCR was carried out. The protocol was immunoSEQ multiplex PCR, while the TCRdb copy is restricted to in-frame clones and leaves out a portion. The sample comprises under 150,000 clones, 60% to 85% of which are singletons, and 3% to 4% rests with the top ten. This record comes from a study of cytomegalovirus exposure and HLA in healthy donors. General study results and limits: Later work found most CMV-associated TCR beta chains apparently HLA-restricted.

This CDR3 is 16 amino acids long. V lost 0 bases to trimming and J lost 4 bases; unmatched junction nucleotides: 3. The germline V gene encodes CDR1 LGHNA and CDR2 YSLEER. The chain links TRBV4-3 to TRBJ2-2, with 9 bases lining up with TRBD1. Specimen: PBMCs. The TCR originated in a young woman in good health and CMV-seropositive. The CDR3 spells CASSQEGTGFTGELFF. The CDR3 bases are TGCGCCAGCAGCCAAGAGGGGACAGGGTTCACCGGGGAGCTGTTTTTT.